This T cell receptor beta chain derives from a study of spatial heterogeneity in lung cancer. Overall study context: Across the raw uncorrected reads, a unique TCR and UMI combination was observed, on average, more than ten times.

The time point: sample taken at primary tumor resection. Researchers sequenced whole RNA taken from tumor, nontumor lung or frozen PBMC without sorting. Carried by each TCR cDNA molecule was a unique molecular identifier. TCRdb re-called the 5' RACE reads with MiXCR, one entry per CDR3 protein. The sample lists around 92,000 distinct CDR3 sequences; about 12% were seen once. V was pared by 4 bases and J by 4 bases, with 16 bases between. Germline CDR1 reads SNHLY; CDR2 reads FYNNEI. The CDR3 is made up of 15 amino acids. This clonotype was detected many times. The chain uses TRBV2 and TRBJ2-5, with a tentative D call TRBD2 (6 bases). The origin of this receptor is a male donor with early-stage non-small cell lung cancer. The starting material was PBMCs, obtained at surgery. CDR3 protein: CASSGLVGARETQYF. The DNA of the CDR3 is TGTGCCAGCAGTGGACTAGTTGGGGCTCGAGAGACCCAGTACTTC.